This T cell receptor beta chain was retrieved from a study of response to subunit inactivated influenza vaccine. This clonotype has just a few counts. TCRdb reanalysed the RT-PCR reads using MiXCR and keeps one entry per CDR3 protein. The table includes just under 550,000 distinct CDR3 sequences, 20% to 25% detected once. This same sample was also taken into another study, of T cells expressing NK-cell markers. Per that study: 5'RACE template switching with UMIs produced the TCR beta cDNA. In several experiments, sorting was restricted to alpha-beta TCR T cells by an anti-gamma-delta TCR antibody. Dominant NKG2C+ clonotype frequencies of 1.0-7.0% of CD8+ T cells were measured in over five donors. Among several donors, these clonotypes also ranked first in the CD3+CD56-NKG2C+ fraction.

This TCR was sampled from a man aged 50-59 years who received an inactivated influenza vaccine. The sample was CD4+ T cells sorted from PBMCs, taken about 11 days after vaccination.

In nucleotides, the CDR3 is TGTGCCAGCAGTTTATCAAGGGTCGAGCAGTACTTC. It yields the protein CASSLSRVEQYF. This rearrangement joins TRBV28 to TRBJ2-7; D call uncertain. The CDR3 runs to 12 residues. V was shortened by 1 base and J by 6 bases, with 7 bases between the two germline ends. CDR1 is MDHEN and CDR2 is SYDVKM in the germline V gene.